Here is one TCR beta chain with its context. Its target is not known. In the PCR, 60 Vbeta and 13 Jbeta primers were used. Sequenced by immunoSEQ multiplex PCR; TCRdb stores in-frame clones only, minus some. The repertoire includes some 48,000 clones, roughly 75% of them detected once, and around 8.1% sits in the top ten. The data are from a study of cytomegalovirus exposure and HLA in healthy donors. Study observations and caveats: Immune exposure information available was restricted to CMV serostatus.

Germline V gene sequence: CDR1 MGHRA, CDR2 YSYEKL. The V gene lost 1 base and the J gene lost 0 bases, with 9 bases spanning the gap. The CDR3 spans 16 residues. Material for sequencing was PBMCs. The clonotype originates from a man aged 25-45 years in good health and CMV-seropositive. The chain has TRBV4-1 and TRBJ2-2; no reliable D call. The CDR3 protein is CASSQGRLANTGELFF. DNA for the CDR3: TGCGCCAGCAGCCAAGGCAGACTCGCGAACACCGGGGAGCTGTTTTTT.